A single sample is the source of the 15 T cell receptor beta chains below, sequenced in a study of tumor and adjacent non-tumor tissue in lung cancer. The library came from three nested PCR rounds adapted from ARM-PCR protocols. Using its own MiXCR run on the multiplex PCR reads, TCRdb lists one record per CDR3 protein. The sample holds 60,000 to 80,000 distinct CDR3 sequences, 55% to 70% seen once. This sample's RNA came from whole unsorted tissue. The normal lung tissue was taken more than 3 cm from the tumor edge. What was sequenced was distant non-tumor lung tissue. These TCRs come from a woman aged 45-65 years with non-small cell lung cancer.

To note about this clonotype: One base away lies a much larger clone, so this may be a sequencing read error. The chain combines TRBV28 with TRBJ1-1, with TRBD1 matching over 8 bases. This CDR3 spans 14 amino acids. Germline CDR1 MDHEN, CDR2 SYDVKM. CDR3 residues: CASSLTGANTEALF. In nucleotides, the CDR3 is TGTGCCAGCAGTTTGACAGGGGCAAACACTGAAGCTTTATTT.

A few counts support this clonotype. One end of the junction is discordant with germline, which a read error may explain. This chain connects TRBV11-2 to TRBJ2-7; 10 nucleotides agree with TRBD1. Per the germline V gene, CDR1 is SGHAT and CDR2 is FQNNGV. This CDR3 region has 15 residues. As DNA, the CDR3 is TGCTCCAGCAGCTTCGGGACAGGGGTTACCTACGTGCAGTACTTC. As protein: CSSSFGTGVTYVQYF. The full variable domain, rest sourced from reference TRBV11-2 and TRBJ2-7, is EAGVAQSPRYKIIEKRQSVAFWCNPISGHATLYWYQQILGQGPKLLIQFQNNGVVDDSQLPKDRFSAERLKGVDSTLKIQPAKLEDSAVYLCSSSFGTGVTYVQYFGPGTRLTVT.

On this clonotype: The junction and the germline gene differ at one end; a read error may be behind it. The rearrangement joins TRBV29-1 to TRBJ2-1, with D perhaps matching TRBD1 or TRBD2 (6 bases each). This CDR3 is built from 15 residues. Germline V gene lookup returns CDR1 SQVTM and CDR2 ANQGSEA. The CDR3 sequence is CGVELRGTAYSEQFF. The CDR3, as DNA: TGCGGCGTTGAATTGAGGGGGACTGCGTACAGTGAGCAGTTCTTC.

A note on this clonotype: Germline is not matched at one junction end, which may reflect a read error. V gene TRBV29-1 combines with J gene TRBJ2-2; the D gene could be TRBD1 or TRBD2 (6 bases each). The CDR3 is 14 amino acids. The V gene's germline CDR1 is SQVTM and CDR2 ANQGSEA. DNA of the CDR3: TGCAACGTTTTAGGCCAGGGGAGGACCGGGGAGCTGTTTTTT. It yields the protein CNVLGQGRTGELFF.

In the case of this clonotype: The junction shows a germline mismatch at one end, possibly a read error. This chain uses TRBV29-1 with TRBJ2-1; D is perhaps TRBD2 (6 bases). Per germline, CDR1 SQVTM and CDR2 ANQGSEA. The CDR3 totals 15 residues. CDR3 bases: TGCAGCTTTGAAGTTGGCAGGAGGGCCAAGAATGTGCAGTTCTTC. Its translation is CSFEVGRRAKNVQFF.

As for this clonotype: Given a much more abundant clone one base away, this may be a read error. This chain uses TRBV12-3 or TRBV12-4 with TRBJ1-5; D is unclear. The CDR3 has 15 amino acids. The CDR3 region has the DNA TGTGTCAGCAGTTTAAGGGCCCCGAGCAATCAGCCCCAGCATTTT. It codes for CVSSLRAPSNQPQHF.

Note on this clonotype: At one end the junction does not follow the germline gene, possibly because of a read error. This chain joins TRBV11-1 and TRBJ2-1; possibly TRBD2 for D (5 bases). CDR1 is SGHAT, CDR2 FQDESV, per germline (reference sequence). The CDR3 is 18 residues long. The CDR3 sequence is CASRFFEDGGLPAGEQLF. DNA for the CDR3: TGTGCCAGCAGATTTTTTGAAGACGGAGGACTCCCGGCAGGAGAGCAGCTCTTC.

Details on this clonotype: Possible read error: a much larger clone is one base away. The chain couples TRBV20-1 to TRBJ2-1; D remains unclear. Per the germline V gene, CDR1 is DFQATT and CDR2 is SNEGSKA (reference sequence). Deletions cut 1 base from V and 8 bases from J, with 9 bases between. The CDR3 spans 12 residues. The CDR3 nucleotides are TGCAGTGCTAGAGGGAAGAGCGATGAGCAGTTCTTC. Translated: CSARGKSDEQFF.

The chain employs TRBV12-3 or TRBV12-4 and TRBJ1-2; no reliable D call. The V end lost 8 bases, the J end lost 7 bases, and 23 bases lay between the germline ends. The CDR3 has 15 amino acids. CDR3 DNA: TGTGCCAGCGTTGGATTAGCGACCGGGAGGGCTGGCTACACCTTC. Residues: CASVGLATGRAGYTF.

Worth noting for this clonotype: One base away lies a much larger clone, so this may be a sequencing read error. The chain couples TRBV12-3 or TRBV12-4 to TRBJ2-3, with D perhaps TRBD1 (5 bases). The CDR3 covers 14 residues. CDR3 bases: TGTGCCAACAGTCTCTTGGGGCGCACAGATACGCAGTATTTT. Amino acids: CANSLLGRTDTQYF.

This clonotype was seen a single time. Mismatch with germline at one junction end may stem from a read error. The chain couples TRBV10-3 to TRBJ1-3; 7 bases are shared with TRBD1. Germline assignment: CDR1 ENHRY and CDR2 SYGVKD. The CDR3 spans 14 residues. This chain's CDR3 is CVIARQGTGNTIYF. DNA for the CDR3: TGTGTCATCGCGAGACAGGGAACAGGAAACACCATTTATTTT.

The chain uses TRBV11-2 and TRBJ1-1; D remains ambiguous. Germline V gene sequence: CDR1 SGHAT, CDR2 FQNNGV. The CDR3 consists of 14 residues. CDR3 sequence reads: CTSSFAGKNTEAFF. The CDR3, as DNA: TGTACAAGCAGCTTCGCGGGAAAGAATACTGAAGCTTTCTTT.

CDR3 sequence: CASSLFQREQYF. For the CDR3, the DNA is TGTGCCAGCAGTTTATTTCAGCGGGAGCAGTACTTC. The chain carries TRBV28 and TRBJ2-7, with D perhaps TRBD2 (5 bases). The ends were cut back, 1 base at V and 7 bases at J, with 8 bases in the middle. The CDR3 length is 12 residues. The germline V gene encodes CDR1 MDHEN and CDR2 SYDVKM.

The V gene is TRBV11-2, the J gene TRBJ2-1; 9 nucleotides line up with TRBD2. With V trimmed by 3 bases and J by 8 bases, 8 bases remained unmatched. The V gene's germline CDR1 is SGHAT and CDR2 FQNNGV. This CDR3 comprises 15 residues. This chain's CDR3 is CASSFNSSGIYEQFF. In DNA, the CDR3 is TGTGCCAGCAGCTTTAACTCTAGCGGGATATATGAGCAGTTCTTC.

With regard to this clonotype: A junction end diverges from the germline sequence, so it may reflect a read error. V is TRBV11-2 and J is TRBJ2-7; a possible D gene is TRBD2 (5 bases). The CDR3 extends over 15 amino acids. The V gene's germline CDR1 is SGHAT and CDR2 FQNNGV. CDR3: CTSSFGTGITNEQYF. As DNA, the CDR3 is TGTACCAGCAGCTTCGGCACGGGGATTACCAACGAGCAGTACTTC.